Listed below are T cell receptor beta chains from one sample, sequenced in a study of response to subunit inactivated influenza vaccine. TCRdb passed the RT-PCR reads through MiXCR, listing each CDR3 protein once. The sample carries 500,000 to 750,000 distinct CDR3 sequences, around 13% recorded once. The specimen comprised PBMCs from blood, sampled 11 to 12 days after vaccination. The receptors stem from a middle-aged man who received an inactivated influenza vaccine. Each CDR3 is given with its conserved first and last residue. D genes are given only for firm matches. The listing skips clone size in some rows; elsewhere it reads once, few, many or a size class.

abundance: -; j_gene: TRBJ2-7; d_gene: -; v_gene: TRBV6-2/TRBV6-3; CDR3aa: CASSYGITDSYEQYF; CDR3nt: TGTGCCAGCAGTTACGGCATCACCGACTCCTACGAGCAGTACTTC
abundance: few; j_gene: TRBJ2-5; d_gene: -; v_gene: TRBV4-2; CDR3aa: CASSQLGVETQYF; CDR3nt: TGTGCCAGCAGCCAATTGGGCGTAGAGACCCAGTACTTC
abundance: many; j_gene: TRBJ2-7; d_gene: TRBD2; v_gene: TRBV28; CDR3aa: CASTERLAGAYEQYF; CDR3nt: TGTGCCAGCACCGAAAGGCTAGCGGGGGCCTACGAGCAGTACTTC
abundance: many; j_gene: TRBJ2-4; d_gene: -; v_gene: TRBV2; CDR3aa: CASSEERPGGYF; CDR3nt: TGTGCCAGCAGTGAAGAACGCCCTGGTGGGTACTTC
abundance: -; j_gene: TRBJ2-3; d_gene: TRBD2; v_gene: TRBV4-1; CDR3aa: CASSQRGLAGLHTDTQYF; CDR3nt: TGCGCCAGCAGCCAAAGGGGCCTAGCGGGGCTCCACACAGATACGCAGTATTTT
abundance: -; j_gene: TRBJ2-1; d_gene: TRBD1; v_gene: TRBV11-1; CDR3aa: CASSPTGGALRSYNEQFF; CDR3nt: TGTGCCAGCAGCCCCACAGGGGGCGCGCTACGGTCCTACAATGAGCAGTTCTTC
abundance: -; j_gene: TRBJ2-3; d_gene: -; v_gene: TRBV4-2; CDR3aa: CASSLGAGGTDTQYF; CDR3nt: TGTGCCAGCAGCCTGGGGGCGGGAGGCACAGATACGCAGTATTTT
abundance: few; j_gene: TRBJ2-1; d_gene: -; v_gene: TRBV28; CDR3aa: CASIPSDVYNEQFF; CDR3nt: TGTGCCAGCATCCCATCCGATGTTTACAATGAGCAGTTCTTC
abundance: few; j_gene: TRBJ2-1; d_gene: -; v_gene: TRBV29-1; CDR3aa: CSGGQGTNNEQFF; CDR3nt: TGCAGCGGGGGACAAGGAACGAACAATGAGCAGTTCTTC
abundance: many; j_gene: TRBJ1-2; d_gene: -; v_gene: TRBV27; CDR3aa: CASSLSFGSGESGYTF; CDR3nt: TGTGCCAGCAGTTTATCCTTCGGCTCGGGGGAAAGTGGCTACACCTTC
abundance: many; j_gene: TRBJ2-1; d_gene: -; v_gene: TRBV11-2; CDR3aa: CASSRDYNEQFF; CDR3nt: TGTGCCAGCAGCCGGGACTACAATGAGCAGTTCTTC
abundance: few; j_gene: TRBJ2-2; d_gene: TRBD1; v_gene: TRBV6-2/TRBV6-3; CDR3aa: CASSRQGGNTGELFF; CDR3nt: TGTGCCAGCAGTCGACAGGGGGGGAACACCGGGGAGCTGTTTTTT
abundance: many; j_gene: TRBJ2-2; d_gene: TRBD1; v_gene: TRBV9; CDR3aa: CASSVGQYTGELFF; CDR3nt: TGTGCCAGCAGCGTGGGACAGTACACCGGGGAGCTGTTTTTT
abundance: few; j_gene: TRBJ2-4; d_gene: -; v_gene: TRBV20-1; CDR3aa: CSARGASVGNIQYF; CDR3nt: TGCAGTGCTAGAGGGGCGAGCGTGGGGAACATTCAGTACTTC
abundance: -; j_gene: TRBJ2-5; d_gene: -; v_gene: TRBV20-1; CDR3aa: CSANRPRYQETQYF; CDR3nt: TGCAGTGCTAACCGGCCGAGGTACCAAGAGACCCAGTACTTC
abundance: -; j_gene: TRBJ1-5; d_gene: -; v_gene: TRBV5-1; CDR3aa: CASSLVSGEQPQHF; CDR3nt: TGCGCCAGCAGCTTGGTCTCGGGGGAACAGCCCCAGCATTTT
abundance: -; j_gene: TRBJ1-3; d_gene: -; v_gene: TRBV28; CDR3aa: CASSTMGAGNTIYF; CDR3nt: TGTGCCAGCAGTACTATGGGGGCTGGAAACACCATATATTTT
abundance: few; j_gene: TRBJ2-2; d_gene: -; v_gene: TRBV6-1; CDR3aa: CASRSQAASGELFF; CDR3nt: TGTGCCAGCCGGAGCCAGGCTGCGTCCGGGGAGCTGTTTTTT
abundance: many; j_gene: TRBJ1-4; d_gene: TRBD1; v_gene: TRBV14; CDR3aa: CASSQDGRQGAFLNEKLFF; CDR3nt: TGTGCCAGCAGCCAAGACGGACGGCAGGGGGCATTCTTGAATGAAAAACTGTTTTTT
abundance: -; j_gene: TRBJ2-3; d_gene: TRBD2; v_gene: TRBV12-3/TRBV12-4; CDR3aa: CASRLAGLDTQYF; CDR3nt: TGTGCCAGCAGGTTAGCGGGGTTGGATACGCAGTATTTT
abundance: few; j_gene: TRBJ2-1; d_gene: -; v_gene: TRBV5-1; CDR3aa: CASSLFRTLVRNEQFF; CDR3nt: TGCGCCAGCAGCTTGTTCCGGACCCTGGTTCGGAATGAGCAGTTCTTC
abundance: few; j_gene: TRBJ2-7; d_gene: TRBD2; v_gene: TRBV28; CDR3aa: CASKLAGNLYEQYF; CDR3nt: TGTGCCAGCAAACTAGCGGGGAACCTCTACGAGCAGTACTTC
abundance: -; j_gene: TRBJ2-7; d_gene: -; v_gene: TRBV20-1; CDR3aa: CSASRQAYEQYF; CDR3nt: TGCAGTGCTAGTAGGCAAGCCTACGAGCAGTACTTC
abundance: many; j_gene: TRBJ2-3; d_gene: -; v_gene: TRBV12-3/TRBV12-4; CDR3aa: CASSVSRSTDTQYF; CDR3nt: TGTGCCAGCAGTGTCTCCCGCAGCACAGATACGCAGTATTTT
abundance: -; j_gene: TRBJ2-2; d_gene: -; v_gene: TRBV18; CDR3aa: CASSPQDLANTGELFF; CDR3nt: TGTGCCAGCTCACCACAGGATTTAGCGAACACCGGGGAGCTGTTTTTT
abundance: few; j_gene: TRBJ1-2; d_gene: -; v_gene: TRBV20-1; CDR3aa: CSATGPLLGDGYTF; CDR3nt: TGCAGTGCTACTGGACCTCTCCTGGGGGATGGCTACACCTTC
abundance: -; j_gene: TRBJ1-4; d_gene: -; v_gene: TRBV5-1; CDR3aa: CASSLGSANEKLFF; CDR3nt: TGCGCCAGCAGCCTGGGGTCCGCTAATGAAAAACTGTTTTTT
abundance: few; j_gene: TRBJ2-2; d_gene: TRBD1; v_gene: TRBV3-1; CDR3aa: CASSTGQKTGELFF; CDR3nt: TGTGCCAGCAGTACGGGACAGAAGACCGGGGAGCTGTTTTTT
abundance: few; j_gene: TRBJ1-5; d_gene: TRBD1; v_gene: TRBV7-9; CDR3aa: CASSRQGLNQPQHF; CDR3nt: TGTGCCAGCAGCCGACAGGGGCTAAATCAGCCCCAGCATTTT
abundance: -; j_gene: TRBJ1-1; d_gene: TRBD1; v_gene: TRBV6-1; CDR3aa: CASSQNRGNTEAFF; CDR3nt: TGTGCCAGCAGCCAGAACAGGGGGAACACTGAAGCTTTCTTT
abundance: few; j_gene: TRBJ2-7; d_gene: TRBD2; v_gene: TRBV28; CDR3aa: CASTSGRRQSYEQYF; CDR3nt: TGTGCCAGCACCTCCGGGAGGAGACAATCCTACGAGCAGTACTTC
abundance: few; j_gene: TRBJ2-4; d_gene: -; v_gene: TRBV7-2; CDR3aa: CASSSRGDLAAKNIQYF; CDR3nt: TGTGCCAGCAGCTCCAGGGGGGACCTGGCGGCCAAAAACATTCAGTACTTC
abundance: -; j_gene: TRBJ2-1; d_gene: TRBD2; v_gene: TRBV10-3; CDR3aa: CAIHNSGGAFEQFF; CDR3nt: TGTGCCATCCACAATAGCGGGGGGGCCTTTGAGCAGTTCTTC
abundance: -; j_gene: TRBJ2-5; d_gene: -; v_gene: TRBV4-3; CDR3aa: CASSQSPGETQYF; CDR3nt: TGCGCCAGCAGCCAATCACCGGGAGAGACCCAGTACTTC
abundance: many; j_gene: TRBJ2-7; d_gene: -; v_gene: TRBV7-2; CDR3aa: CASSFFTRPYEQYF; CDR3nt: TGTGCCAGCAGCTTTTTTACTAGGCCATACGAGCAGTACTTC
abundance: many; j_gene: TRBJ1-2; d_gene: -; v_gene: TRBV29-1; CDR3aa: CSVERGEVYTF; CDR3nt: TGCAGCGTTGAAAGAGGGGAGGTCTACACCTTC
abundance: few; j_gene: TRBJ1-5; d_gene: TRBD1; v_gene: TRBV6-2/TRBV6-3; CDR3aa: CASSMGKDRGLRPQHF; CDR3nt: TGTGCCAGCTCTATGGGTAAAGACAGGGGGCTAAGGCCCCAGCATTTT
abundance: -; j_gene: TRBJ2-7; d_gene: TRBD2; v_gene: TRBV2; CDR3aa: CASSRGREVPYEQYF; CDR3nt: TGTGCCAGCAGTCGAGGGCGGGAGGTTCCCTACGAGCAGTACTTC
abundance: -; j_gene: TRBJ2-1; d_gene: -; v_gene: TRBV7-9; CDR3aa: CASSFGQGAFF; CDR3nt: -
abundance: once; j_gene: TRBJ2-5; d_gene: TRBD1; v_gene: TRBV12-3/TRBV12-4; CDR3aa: CASSMQGAPETQYF; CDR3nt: TGTGCCAGCAGTATGCAGGGGGCACCCGAGACCCAGTACTTC
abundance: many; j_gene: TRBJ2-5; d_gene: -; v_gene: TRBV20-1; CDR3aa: CSAVEGSQETQYF; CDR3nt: TGCAGTGCTGTGGAGGGGTCACAAGAGACCCAGTACTTC
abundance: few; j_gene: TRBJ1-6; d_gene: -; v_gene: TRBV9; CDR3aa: CASSVDGGSNSPLHF; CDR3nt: TGTGCCAGCAGCGTAGACGGGGGATCTAATTCACCCCTCCACTTT
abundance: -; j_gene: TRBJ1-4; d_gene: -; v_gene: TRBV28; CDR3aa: CASMKRGREKLFF; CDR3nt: TGTGCCAGCATGAAAAGAGGTCGTGAAAAACTGTTTTTT
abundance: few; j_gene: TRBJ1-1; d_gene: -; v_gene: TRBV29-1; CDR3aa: CSVAGINTEAFF; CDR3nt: TGCAGCGTTGCGGGGATTAACACTGAAGCTTTCTTT
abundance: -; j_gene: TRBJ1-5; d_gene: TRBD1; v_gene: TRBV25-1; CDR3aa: CASSTPRDRGNQPQHF; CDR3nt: TGTGCCAGCAGTACCCCCCGGGACAGGGGCAATCAGCCCCAGCATTTT
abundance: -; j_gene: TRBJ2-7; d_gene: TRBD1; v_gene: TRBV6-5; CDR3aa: CASSSTGTGRTEQYF; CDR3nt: TGTGCCAGCAGTTCCACCGGGACAGGTCGCACGGAGCAGTACTTC
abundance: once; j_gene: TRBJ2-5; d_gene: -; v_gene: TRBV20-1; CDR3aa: CSAREARGLETQYF; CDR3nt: TGCAGTGCTAGGGAGGCCCGGGGGCTGGAGACCCAGTACTTC
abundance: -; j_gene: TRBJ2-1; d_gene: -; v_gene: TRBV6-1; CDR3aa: CASSPGVGLALYNEQFF; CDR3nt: TGTGCCAGCAGCCCCGGAGTAGGGCTAGCCCTCTACAATGAGCAGTTCTTC
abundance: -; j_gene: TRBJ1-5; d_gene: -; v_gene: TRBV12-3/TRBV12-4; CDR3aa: CASSSIGDGNQPQHF; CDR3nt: TGTGCCAGCAGCTCCATCGGGGACGGTAATCAGCCCCAGCATTTT
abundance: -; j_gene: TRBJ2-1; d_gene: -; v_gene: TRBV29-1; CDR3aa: CSVGLDRSSYNEQFF; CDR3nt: TGCAGCGTTGGATTAGACAGGAGCTCCTACAATGAGCAGTTCTTC
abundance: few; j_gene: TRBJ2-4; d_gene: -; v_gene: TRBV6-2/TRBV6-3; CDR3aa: CASSTTVKNIQYF; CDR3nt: TGTGCCAGCAGTACCACGGTCAAAAACATTCAGTACTTC
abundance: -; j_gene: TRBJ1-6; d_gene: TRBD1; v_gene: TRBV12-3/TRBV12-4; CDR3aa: CASSSSTGTYNSPLHF; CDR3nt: TGTGCCAGCAGTTCATCGACAGGGACCTATAATTCACCCCTCCACTTT
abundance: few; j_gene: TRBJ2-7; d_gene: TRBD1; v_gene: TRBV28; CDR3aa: CASSLGPGQGNEQYF; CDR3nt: TGTGCCAGCAGTTTAGGACCTGGACAGGGCAACGAGCAGTACTTC
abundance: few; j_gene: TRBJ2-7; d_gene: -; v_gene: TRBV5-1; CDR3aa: CASSSRTISYEQYF; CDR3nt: TGCGCCAGCAGCTCTAGGACCATTTCCTACGAGCAGTACTTC
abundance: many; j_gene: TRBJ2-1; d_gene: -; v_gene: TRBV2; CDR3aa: CASRGEVHNEQFF; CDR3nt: TGTGCCAGCAGGGGGGAAGTCCACAATGAGCAGTTCTTC
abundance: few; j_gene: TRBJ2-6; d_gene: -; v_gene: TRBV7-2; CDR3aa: CASSLRASGANVLTF; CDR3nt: TGTGCCAGCAGCTTAAGGGCTTCTGGGGCCAACGTCCTGACTTTC
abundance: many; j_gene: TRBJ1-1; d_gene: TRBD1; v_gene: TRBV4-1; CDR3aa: CASSPDRGQNTEAFF; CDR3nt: TGCGCCAGCAGCCCGGACAGGGGGCAGAACACTGAAGCTTTCTTT